This is a list of T cell receptor beta chains from one sample in a study of T cells in Graves' hyperthyroidism and ophthalmopathy. One entry per CDR3 protein results from TCRdb running MiXCR on the multiplex PCR reads. This sample has around 350,000 distinct CDR3 sequences, with roughly 14% found just once. The sequenced material came from blood. All receptors come from a young woman with Graves' hyperthyroidism that later progressed to Graves' ophthalmopathy. Each CDR3 is given with its conserved first and last residue. D genes are given only for firm matches. Clone size appears in some rows only: once, few, many, or a class for an expanded clone.

-	TRBV6-1	many	TRBJ2-7	CASSEAGNSYEQYF	TGTGCCAGCAGTGAAGCCGGAAACTCCTACGAGCAGTACTTC
-	TRBV19	-	TRBJ1-2	CASTPGYGYTF	TGTGCCAGTACCCCAGGGTATGGCTACACCTTC
-	TRBV28	many	TRBJ2-3	CASRQNVRAGGGTDTQYF	TGTGCCAGCAGACAGAACGTCCGGGCAGGGGGGGGCACAGATACGCAGTATTTT
TRBD1	TRBV5-1	many	TRBJ2-6	CASSEQGAAGANVLTF	TGCGCCAGCAGCGAACAGGGGGCTGCTGGGGCCAACGTCCTGACTTTC
-	TRBV24-1	-	TRBJ1-2	CATSDFGQTYGYTF	TGTGCCACCAGTGATTTCGGGCAGACCTATGGCTACACCTTC
TRBD1	TRBV28	many	TRBJ1-2	CASSRGQTNYGYTF	TGTGCCAGCAGCCGGGGACAGACCAACTATGGCTACACCTTC
-	TRBV7-2	many	TRBJ1-1	CASSLNGGGDTEAFF	TGTGCCAGCAGCTTAAACGGGGGGGGGGACACTGAAGCTTTCTTT
TRBD2	TRBV6-2/TRBV6-3	many	TRBJ2-7	CASSYSTGNRTSGRTYEQYF	TGTGCCAGCAGTTACTCGACAGGTAACCGGACTAGCGGGAGAACCTACGAGCAGTACTTC
TRBD2	TRBV6-1	few	TRBJ2-2	CASRWGVSGRAFTGELFF	TGTGCCAGCAGGTGGGGGGTTAGCGGGAGGGCCTTCACCGGGGAGCTGTTTTTT
-	TRBV5-1	few	TRBJ2-7	CASRTYEQYF	TGCGCCAGCAGAACCTACGAGCAGTACTTC
TRBD1	TRBV28	-	TRBJ1-4	CASRSWQGALGEKLFF	TGTGCCAGCAGGTCGTGGCAGGGGGCCCTTGGTGAAAAACTGTTTTTT
-	TRBV5-6	-	TRBJ1-2	CASSLVRGYNYGYTF	TGTGCCAGCAGCTTGGTTCGGGGATATAACTATGGCTACACCTTC
-	TRBV18	many	TRBJ2-5	CASSPRFETQYF	TGTGCCAGCTCACCAAGATTTGAGACCCAGTACTTC
TRBD2	TRBV27	many	TRBJ2-3	CASKSGTSDPTPTDTQYF	TGTGCCAGCAAATCCGGGACTAGCGATCCAACTCCCACAGATACGCAGTATTTT
TRBD1	TRBV19	-	TRBJ2-5	CASSIGTGGQETQYF	TGTGCCAGTAGTATAGGGACAGGGGGCCAAGAGACCCAGTACTTC
TRBD2	TRBV5-5	few	TRBJ2-3	CASSFTSGSTDTQYF	TGTGCCAGCAGCTTTACTAGCGGTAGCACAGATACGCAGTATTTT
TRBD2	TRBV20-1	few	TRBJ2-4	CSAKRTSGLLAKNIQYF	TGCAGTGCTAAAAGGACTAGCGGATTGCTAGCCAAAAACATTCAGTACTTC
-	TRBV6-5	many	TRBJ1-6	CASSYSGRATPNSPLHF	TGTGCCAGCAGTTACTCGGGCAGGGCGACCCCGAATTCACCCCTCCACTTT
TRBD1	TRBV7-9	-	TRBJ2-1	CASRPEQGPRNNEQFF	TGTGCCAGCAGACCCGAACAGGGGCCGCGGAACAATGAGCAGTTCTTC
-	TRBV7-9	many	TRBJ2-2	CASSQPDLPTGELFF	TGTGCCAGCAGCCAGCCGGACTTACCCACCGGGGAGCTGTTTTTT
TRBD1	TRBV11-2	many	TRBJ2-7	CASSHGTGEQYF	TGTGCCAGCAGCCACGGGACAGGCGAGCAGTACTTC
-	TRBV28	many	TRBJ1-5	CASSLWGRVNQPQHF	TGTGCCAGCAGTTTATGGGGACGGGTCAATCAGCCCCAGCATTTT
TRBD1	TRBV28	-	TRBJ2-2	CASRLTGVSTGELFF	TGTGCCAGCAGACTAACAGGGGTGAGCACCGGGGAGCTGTTTTTT
TRBD1	TRBV14	few	TRBJ2-7	CASSQTPWDRQQPQNSYEQYF	TGTGCCAGCAGCCAGACCCCATGGGACAGGCAGCAACCGCAAAACTCCTACGAGCAGTACTTC
-	TRBV27	-	TRBJ2-7	CASSFGVAHSYEQYF	TGTGCCAGCAGTTTCGGAGTAGCGCATTCCTACGAGCAGTACTTC
-	TRBV5-1	-	TRBJ1-4	CASSLGTEGREKLFF	TGCGCCAGCAGCTTGGGGACTGAAGGGAGGGAAAAACTGTTTTTT
TRBD2	TRBV7-3	few	TRBJ2-3	CASSNSGGSTDTQYF	TGTGCCAGCAGCAATTCGGGGGGAAGCACAGATACGCAGTATTTT
TRBD1	TRBV28	many	TRBJ1-4	CASSPDRETNEKLFF	TGTGCCAGCAGCCCAGACAGGGAAACTAATGAAAAACTGTTTTTT
-	TRBV27	many	TRBJ2-3	CASSLYSDRDSDTQYF	TGTGCCAGCAGTTTATACTCGGACCGCGACAGTGATACGCAGTATTTT
-	TRBV15	few	TRBJ2-1	CATSRGTDAYNEQFF	TGTGCCACCAGCAGGGGGACCGACGCCTACAATGAGCAGTTCTTC
-	TRBV4-1	-	TRBJ2-6	CASSQDIWQGGSGANVLTF	TGCGCCAGCAGCCAAGATATATGGCAGGGCGGCTCTGGGGCCAACGTCCTGACTTTC
-	TRBV12-3/TRBV12-4	many	TRBJ1-5	CASSLVGYSNQPQHF	TGTGCCAGCAGTTTGGTGGGATATAGCAATCAGCCCCAGCATTTT
-	TRBV9	-	TRBJ2-7	CASSVSHSDYEQYF	TGTGCCAGCAGCGTAAGTCACTCAGATTACGAGCAGTACTTC
-	TRBV27	many	TRBJ2-4	CASSGGYLAKNIQYF	TGTGCCAGCAGTGGGGGGTACCTGGCCAAAAACATTCAGTACTTC
-	TRBV20-1	many	TRBJ2-7	CSARDSGRNSYEQYF	TGCAGTGCTAGAGATTCGGGACGGAATTCCTACGAGCAGTACTTC
-	TRBV15	many	TRBJ2-7	CATSRAKSVDEQYF	TGTGCCACCAGCAGAGCAAAGTCCGTGGACGAGCAGTACTTC
-	TRBV7-3	few	TRBJ2-5	CASSLRPFGKKETQYF	TGTGCCAGCAGCTTACGTCCATTTGGAAAGAAAGAGACCCAGTACTTC
TRBD2	TRBV13	many	TRBJ2-1	CASSLGASGSFYNEQFF	TGTGCCAGCAGCTTAGGGGCTAGCGGGAGTTTCTACAATGAGCAGTTCTTC
TRBD1	TRBV30	-	TRBJ2-7	CATQGGYYEQYF	TGCGCTACACAGGGGGGATACTACGAGCAGTACTTC
TRBD2	TRBV3-1	once	TRBJ2-7	CASSSTSGASYEQYF	TGTGCCAGCAGCTCCACTAGCGGGGCCTCCTACGAGCAGTACTTC
TRBD2	TRBV9	many	TRBJ2-7	CASSVEPAGDREQYF	TGTGCCAGCAGCGTAGAGCCAGCGGGAGACCGCGAGCAGTACTTC
TRBD2	TRBV6-1	many	TRBJ2-1	CASREGQRGEQFF	TGTGCCAGCCGGGAGGGCCAAAGAGGTGAGCAGTTCTTC
TRBD1	TRBV20-1	-	TRBJ2-7	CSAGLRDSSYEQYF	TGCAGTGCTGGATTAAGGGACAGCTCCTACGAGCAGTACTTC
-	TRBV3-1	many	TRBJ2-5	CASGFAEETQYF	TGTGCCAGCGGCTTCGCGGAGGAGACCCAGTACTTC
-	TRBV5-1	many	TRBJ2-7	CASSSALDEQYF	TGCGCCAGCAGCTCGGCCTTGGACGAGCAGTACTTC
TRBD2	TRBV20-1	-	TRBJ2-2	CSAGKAGGGPGELFF	TGCAGTGCTGGGAAAGCGGGAGGGGGGCCCGGGGAGCTGTTTTTT
-	TRBV19	-	TRBJ1-1	CASSDRRRNTEAFF	TGTGCCAGTAGTGACAGGCGACGTAACACTGAAGCTTTCTTT
-	TRBV28	many	TRBJ2-3	CASSLTNTDTQYF	TGTGCCAGCAGTTTAACTAACACAGATACGCAGTATTTT
TRBD2	TRBV11-2	few	TRBJ2-5	CASSSGLAGWGTQYF	TGTGCCAGCAGCTCTGGACTAGCGGGGTGGGGGACCCAGTACTTC
TRBD1	TRBV4-1	few	TRBJ1-5	CASSQGRGDRGPGSNQPQHF	TGCGCCAGCAGCCAAGGGAGAGGAGACAGGGGGCCTGGGAGCAATCAGCCCCAGCATTTT
TRBD2	TRBV3-1	many	TRBJ2-7	CASSQEPSGRATQYF	TGTGCCAGCAGCCAAGAGCCTAGCGGGAGGGCGACGCAGTACTTC
-	TRBV6-1	many	TRBJ2-3	CASSETLTGTDTQYF	TGTGCCAGCAGTGAGACCTTGACAGGCACAGATACGCAGTATTTT
TRBD2	TRBV30	-	TRBJ2-1	CAGRLAGNEQFF	TGTGCCGGGAGACTAGCGGGAAACGAGCAGTTCTTC
TRBD2	TRBV20-1	many	TRBJ2-1	CSARRPGLAGFPYNEQFF	TGCAGTGCTAGACGACCGGGACTAGCGGGATTCCCCTACAATGAGCAGTTCTTC
TRBD2	TRBV20-1	few	TRBJ2-1	CSASLVTSGSPYNEQFF	TGCAGTGCTAGTCTTGTGACTAGCGGGAGCCCGTACAATGAGCAGTTCTTC
-	TRBV28	many	TRBJ1-2	CASSSLGTGNYGYTF	TGTGCCAGCAGTTCCTTAGGTACAGGGAACTATGGCTACACCTTC